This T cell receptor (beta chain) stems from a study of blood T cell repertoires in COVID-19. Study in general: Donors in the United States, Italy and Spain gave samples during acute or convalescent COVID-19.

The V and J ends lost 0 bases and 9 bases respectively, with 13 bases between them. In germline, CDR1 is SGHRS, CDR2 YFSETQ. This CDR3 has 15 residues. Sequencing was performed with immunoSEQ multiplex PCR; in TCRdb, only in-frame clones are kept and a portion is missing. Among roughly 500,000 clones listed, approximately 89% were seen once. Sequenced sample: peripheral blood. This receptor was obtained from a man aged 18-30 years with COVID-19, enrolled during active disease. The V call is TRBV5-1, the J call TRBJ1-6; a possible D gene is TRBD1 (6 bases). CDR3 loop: CASSLGTALFSPLHF. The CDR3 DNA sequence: TGCGCCAGCAGCTTGGGGACAGCACTCTTTTCACCCCTCCACTTT.